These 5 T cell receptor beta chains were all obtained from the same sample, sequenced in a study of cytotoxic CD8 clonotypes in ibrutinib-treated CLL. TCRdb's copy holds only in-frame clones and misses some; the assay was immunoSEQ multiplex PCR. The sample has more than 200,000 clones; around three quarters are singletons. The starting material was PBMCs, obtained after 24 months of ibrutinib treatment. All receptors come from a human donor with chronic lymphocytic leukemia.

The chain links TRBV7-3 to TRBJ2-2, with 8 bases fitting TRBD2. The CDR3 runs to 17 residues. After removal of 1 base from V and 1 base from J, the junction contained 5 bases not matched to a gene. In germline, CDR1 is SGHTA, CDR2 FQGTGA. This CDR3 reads CASSLRGLAGNTGELFF. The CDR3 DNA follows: TGTGCCAGCAGCTTAAGGGGGCTAGCGGGGAACACCGGGGAGCTGTTTTTT.

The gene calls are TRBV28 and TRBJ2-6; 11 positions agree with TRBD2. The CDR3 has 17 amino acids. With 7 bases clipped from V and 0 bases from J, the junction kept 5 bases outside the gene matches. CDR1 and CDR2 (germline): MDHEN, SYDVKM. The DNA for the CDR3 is TGTGCCAGCATGACCGGGACTAGCGGCTCTGGGGCCAACGTCCTGACTTTC. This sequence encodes CASMTGTSGSGANVLTF.

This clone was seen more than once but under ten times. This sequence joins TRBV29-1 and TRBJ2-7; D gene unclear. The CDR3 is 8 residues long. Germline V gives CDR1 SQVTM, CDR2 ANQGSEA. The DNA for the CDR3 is TGCATCATATACGAGCAGTACTTC. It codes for CIIYEQYF.

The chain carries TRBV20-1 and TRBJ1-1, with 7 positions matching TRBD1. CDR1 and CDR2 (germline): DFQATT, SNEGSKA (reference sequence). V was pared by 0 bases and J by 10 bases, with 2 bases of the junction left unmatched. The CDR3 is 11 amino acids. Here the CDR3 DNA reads TGCAGTGCTAGAGAGTCAGGGGGAGCTTTCTTT. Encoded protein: CSARESGGAFF.

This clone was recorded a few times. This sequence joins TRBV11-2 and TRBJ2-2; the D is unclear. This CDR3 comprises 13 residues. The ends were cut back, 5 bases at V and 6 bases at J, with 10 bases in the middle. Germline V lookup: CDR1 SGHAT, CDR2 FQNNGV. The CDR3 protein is CASSPRLSGELFF. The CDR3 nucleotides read TGTGCCAGCAGCCCAAGGTTATCCGGGGAGCTGTTTTTT. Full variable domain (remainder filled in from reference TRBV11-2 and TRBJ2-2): EAGVAQSPRYKIIEKRQSVAFWCNPISGHATLYWYQQILGQGPKLLIQFQNNGVVDDSQLPKDRFSAERLKGVDSTLKIQPAKLEDSAVYLCASSPRLSGELFFGEGSRLTVL.